A single sample is the source of the 10 T cell receptor beta chains below, sequenced in a study of blood T cell repertoires in COVID-19. Using immunoSEQ multiplex PCR, the repertoire was profiled, and TCRdb retains in-frame clones only, with some absent. The sample lists about 310,000 clones, about 91% occurring once. What was sequenced was PBMCs or T cells enriched from blood (not recorded which). The receptors shown here come from a woman in her thirties or forties who had recovered from COVID-19.

To note about this clone: This CDR3 is also generated by other DNA sequences in the sample. The V and J genes are TRBV9 and TRBJ2-3; 14 nucleotides match TRBD2. This CDR3 comprises 15 residues. Germline assignment: CDR1 SGDLS and CDR2 YYNGEE. V dropped 4 bases and J dropped 4; count of bases not matched to a gene: 2. The CDR3, as DNA: TGTGCCAGCAGCCCGACTAGCGGGGGGGCAGATACGCAGTATTTT. Its protein product is CASSPTSGGADTQYF. The variable domain in full, completed from reference TRBV9 and TRBJ2-3, reads DSGVTQTPKHLITATGQRVTLRCSPRSGDLSVYWYQQSLDQGLQFLIQYYNGEERAKGNILERFSAQQFPDLHSELNLSSLELGDSALYFCASSPTSGGADTQYFGPGTRLTVL.

This clone has a count of ten or more. The chain combines TRBV7-2 with TRBJ2-7, with D unresolved. The V and J ends lost 0 bases and 2 bases respectively, with 8 bases between them. The CDR3 is 14 amino acids. The germline CDR1 and CDR2 sequences are SGHTA and FQGNSA. The CDR3 here is CASSLASGAYEQYF. The CDR3 DNA sequence: TGTGCCAGCAGCTTAGCCTCTGGAGCCTACGAGCAGTACTTC.

The rearrangement joins TRBV19 to TRBJ1-4, with 10 nucleotides matching TRBD1. V lost 5 bases, J lost 7 bases, and 7 bases stayed unmatched. The V gene's germline CDR1 is LNHDA and CDR2 SQIVND (reference sequence). The CDR3 spans 15 residues. The CDR3 DNA is TGTGCCAGTAGTGGAAGACAGGGGGCGATTGAAAAACTGTTTTTT. Translated: CASSGRQGAIEKLFF.

The chain uses TRBV4-1 and TRBJ2-1; D is perhaps TRBD2 (5 bases). Germline CDR1 MGHRA, CDR2 YSYEKL. The CDR3 has 14 amino acids. With 2 bases removed from V and 5 bases from J, the gap between germline ends came to 10 bases. The CDR3 nucleotides are TGCGCCAGCAGCCAACCCGGGGAGAACAATGAGCAGTTCTTC. It translates to CASSQPGENNEQFF.

This clone was detected a few times. The chain employs TRBV13 and TRBJ2-7, with 10 bases that match TRBD1. Losses at the gene ends were 10 bases for V and 3 bases for J; bases not matched to a gene: 6. Germline V gene sequence: CDR1 PRHDT, CDR2 FYEKMQ (reference sequence). CDR3 length: 13 amino acids. As DNA, the CDR3 is TGTGCCACCCGACGGGACAGGGGCTACGAGCAGTACTTC. Amino acids: CATRRDRGYEQYF. The full variable domain, its missing parts supplied by reference TRBV13 and TRBJ2-7, is AAGVIQSPRHLIKEKRETATLKCYPIPRHDTVYWYQQGPGQDPQFLISFYEKMQSDKGSIPDRFSAQQFSDYHSELNMSSLELGDSALYFCATRRDRGYEQYFGPGTRLTVT.

This chain joins TRBV30 and TRBJ1-2; 8 nucleotides match TRBD1. The CDR3 contains 15 residues. Germline loops: CDR1 GTSNPN, CDR2 SVGIG (reference sequence). The ends lost 2 bases at V and 5 bases at J; junction bases unmatched: 10. In DNA, the CDR3 is TGTGCCTGGAGTCCTCAGGGACAGGCGGAATATGGCTACACCTTC. This codes for CAWSPQGQAEYGYTF.

Details on this clone: The sample contains more than one DNA sequence encoding this CDR3. The rearrangement joins TRBV19 to TRBJ2-7; possibly TRBD2 for D (5 bases). The V and J ends lost 1 base and 1 base respectively, with 11 bases between them. This CDR3 has 15 amino acids. Germline CDR1 reads LNHDA; CDR2 reads SQIVND (reference sequence). The CDR3 nucleotides read TGTGCCAGTAGTATAGGGACTTCCGCTTCCTACGAGCAGTACTTC. Its translation is CASSIGTSASYEQYF.

The CDR3 DNA is TGTGCCAGCAGCCCGCGGGCTTTAAGCACAGATACGCAGTATTTT. Translated: CASSPRALSTDTQYF. The J gene is TRBJ2-3, the V gene TRBV9, with D perhaps TRBD2 (5 bases). There are 15 residues in the CDR3. Per the germline V gene, CDR1 is SGDLS and CDR2 is YYNGEE. Between the trimmed V and J ends, which lost 4 bases and 0 bases, there was a span of 12 bases.

This clone was seen only once. V usage is TRBV30 and J usage is TRBJ1-2; 9 nucleotides line up with TRBD1. CDR1 and CDR2 (germline): GTSNPN, SVGIG (reference sequence). The CDR3 runs to 14 residues. Trimming removed 5 bases from V and 4 bases from J; junction bases left unmatched: 8. The CDR3 DNA reads as TGTGCCTGGGTGGACAGGGGCTTACTCTATGGCTACACCTTC. This translates into CAWVDRGLLYGYTF.

As to this clone: Sequence at one end of the junction differs from germline and may be a read error. This chain joins TRBV4-3 and TRBJ2-1, with D perhaps matching TRBD2 (6 bases). Germline V gives CDR1 LGHNA, CDR2 YSLEER. The length of the CDR3 is 13 residues. In nucleotides, the CDR3 is TGCGCCAGCAACCAAGAGGGGCTAGCGGAGCAGTTCTTC. Translated, it gives CASNQEGLAEQFF.